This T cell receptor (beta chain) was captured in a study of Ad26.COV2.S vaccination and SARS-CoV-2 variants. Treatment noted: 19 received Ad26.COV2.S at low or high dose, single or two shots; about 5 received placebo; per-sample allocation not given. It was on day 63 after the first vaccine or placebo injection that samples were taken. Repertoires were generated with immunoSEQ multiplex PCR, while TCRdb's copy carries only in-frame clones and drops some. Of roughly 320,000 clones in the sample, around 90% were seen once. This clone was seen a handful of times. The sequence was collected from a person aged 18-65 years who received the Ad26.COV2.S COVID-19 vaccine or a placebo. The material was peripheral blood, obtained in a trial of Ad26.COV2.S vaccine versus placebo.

In nucleotides, the CDR3 is TGTGCCAGCAGTTTCGGGGGACAGAGGACTCACGAGCAGTACTTC. Encoded protein: CASSFGGQRTHEQYF. The V gene is TRBV11-2, the J gene TRBJ2-7, with a weak D call TRBD1 (7 bases). Germline V gene sequence: CDR1 SGHAT, CDR2 FQNNGV. V shed 6 bases and J shed 5 bases, with 20 bases lying between them. The CDR3 sequence is 15 residues long.